This T cell receptor beta chain was identified during a study of cytomegalovirus exposure and HLA in healthy donors. Primers for the PCR totalled 60 Vbeta and 13 Jbeta. Data came from immunoSEQ multiplex PCR; TCRdb stores just in-frame clones and leaves some out. The table has about 110,000 clones, 75% to 85% seen once. The CDR3 totals 12 residues. From germline, CDR1 is SEHNR and CDR2 FQNEAQ (reference sequence). Trimming removed 1 base at V and 7 bases at J, with 7 bases between. The source of this sequence is a man between 18 and 29 years old in good health and CMV-seronegative. The genes are TRBV7-9 and TRBJ1-2, with a possible D match to TRBD1 (6 bases). The sequenced material came from PBMCs. The CDR3 region has the DNA TGTGCCAGCAGCTTAGACAGGGCTGGCTACACCTTC. Protein product: CASSLDRAGYTF.